This note documents a single T cell receptor (beta chain) sequence. Study processing details: Estimated nucleated cell counts came from reference gene primer amplification. The repertoire was sequenced with immunoSEQ multiplex PCR; TCRdb's copy has only in-frame clones and lacks some. V and J calls and clone size are as listed in that table; D and trimming were resolved from the DNA. The table records about 200,000 clones, 80% to 90% of them present only once. This sample was included in a study of blood T cell repertoires in COVID-19. Trimming took 6 bases from V and 9 from J, leaving 21 bases between them. The length of the CDR3 is 15 residues. Germline lookup yields CDR1 MNHEY and CDR2 SMNVEV (reference sequence).

The receptor comes from a man aged 55 to 69 with acute or convalescent COVID-19. Material for sequencing was peripheral blood. This chain uses TRBV27 with TRBJ2-1, with D possibly matching TRBD2 (6 bases). The CDR3 nucleotides are TGTGCCAGCAGCCGAAGGGGACTCCTCGGGGGTGAGCAGTTCTTC. Translating it yields CASSRRGLLGGEQFF.